Below, 15 T cell receptor beta chains from the same sample are listed, as sequenced in a study of T cell responses to AZD1222 COVID-19 vaccine. Clones were sequenced by immunoSEQ multiplex PCR, and TCRdb holds only the in-frame ones, with some missing. The sample has about 150,000 clones, 89% seen once. Sequences were derived from peripheral blood, sampled 28 days after the second AZD1222 dose. These receptors were collected from an adult who received the AZD1222 COVID-19 vaccine.

The chain is built from TRBV13 and TRBJ2-5; D possibly corresponds to TRBD2 (6 bases). The germline V and J ends were trimmed by 3 bases and 1 base, with 12 bases remaining between them. The CDR3 has 15 residues. The germline V gene encodes CDR1 PRHDT and CDR2 FYEKMQ (reference sequence). DNA for the CDR3: TGTGCCAGCAGCTTGGGGGGACTCCTCCAAGAGACCCAGTACTTC. Residues: CASSLGGLLQETQYF.

This chain links TRBV9 with TRBJ1-6; tentatively, D is TRBD1 (6 bases). V was cut by 4 bases and J by 0 bases, with 14 bases left in between. Germline assignment: CDR1 SGDLS and CDR2 YYNGEE. CDR3 size: 17 residues. CDR3 in DNA: TGTGCCAGCAGCCGGGACACTTTCAGCTCCTATAATTCACCCCTCCACTTT. Protein sequence: CASSRDTFSSYNSPLHF.

The genes are TRBV6-6 and TRBJ2-7; D ambiguous. V was shortened by 3 bases and J by 7 bases, with 7 bases between the two germline ends. The CDR3 length is 11 residues. Germline V lookup: CDR1 MNHNY, CDR2 SVGAGI (reference sequence). CDR3 DNA: TGTGCCAGCAGTTATGACCGAGAGCAGTACTTC. It translates to CASSYDREQYF.

The chain has TRBV19 and TRBJ1-4; D unresolved. This CDR3 comprises 13 residues. The germline CDR1 and CDR2 sequences are LNHDA and SQIVND (reference sequence). Trimming pared 7 bases from V and 5 bases from J, leaving 11 bases between. The CDR3 loop reads CASTKGKNEKLFF. The CDR3 region has the DNA TGTGCCAGTACCAAGGGAAAGAATGAAAAACTGTTTTTT.

The rearrangement joins TRBV28 to TRBJ1-2; TRBD1 might be the D (6 bases). The germline CDR1 and CDR2 sequences are MDHEN and SYDVKM. Deletions cut 6 bases from V and 8 bases from J, with 16 bases between. This CDR3 region has 13 residues. The CDR3 here is CASSYNRAWGYTF. The CDR3 DNA is TGTGCCAGCAGCTACAACAGGGCGTGGGGCTACACCTTC.

The chain links TRBV5-6 to TRBJ2-2, with 7 bases aligning to TRBD1. The germline CDR1 and CDR2 sequences are SGHDT and YYEEEE. J lost 2 bases, V lost 3 bases, and 4 bases had no gene match. The CDR3 covers 15 residues. Written as DNA, the CDR3 is TGTGCCAGCAGCTCCAGACAGGGTAACACCGGGGAGCTGTTTTTT. Encoded protein: CASSSRQGNTGELFF.

In this sample, this clone turned up a few times. This chain joins TRBV5-4 and TRBJ1-2, with 11 bases lining up with TRBD1. CDR1 and CDR2 from the germline V gene are SGHNT and YYREEE (reference sequence). The trim removed 4 bases at V and 7 bases at J, leaving 6 bases unmatched. The CDR3 spans 14 residues. The CDR3 region is CASSPGQGEFGYTF. For the CDR3, the DNA is TGTGCCAGCAGCCCGGGACAGGGGGAGTTTGGCTACACCTTC.

J is TRBJ1-1 and V is TRBV30; unclear D gene. Germline values: CDR1 GTSNPN, CDR2 SVGIG (reference sequence). V was pared by 2 bases and J by 4 bases, with 11 bases between. CDR3 length equals 13 residues. This CDR3 is CAWSSRVATEAFF. The CDR3 DNA reads as TGTGCCTGGAGTTCCCGGGTGGCCACTGAAGCTTTCTTT.

The V call is TRBV7-9, the J call TRBJ2-3; D is perhaps TRBD2 (5 bases). Per the germline V gene, CDR1 is SEHNR and CDR2 is FQNEAQ (reference sequence). With 3 bases removed from V and 7 bases from J, the gap between germline ends came to 20 bases. CDR3 length: 16 amino acids. The CDR3 DNA is TGTGCCAGCAGCTTCGATCCCTCGGACTCTCTGTATACGCAGTATTTT. Its protein is CASSFDPSDSLYTQYF.

The V call is TRBV11-3, the J call TRBJ2-7, with D perhaps TRBD1 (5 bases). The CDR3 loop spans 12 amino acids. From germline, CDR1 is SGHNT and CDR2 YENEEA. Trimming took off 2 bases at V and 7 bases at J, with 9 bases between the two ends. CDR3 in DNA: TGTGCCAGCAGCTTAACAGGAAGGGAGCAGTACTTC. Amino acids: CASSLTGREQYF.

The sample holds one count of this clone. Other DNA sequences in the same sample also yield this CDR3. The rearrangement joins TRBV6-5 to TRBJ1-5; no clear D gene. V was trimmed by 0 bases and J by 1 base, leaving 1 base between them. The CDR3 has 13 amino acids. Germline V gene data show CDR1 as MNHEY and CDR2 as SVGAGI. DNA for the CDR3: TGTGCCAGCAGTTACTCAAGCAATCAGCCCCAGCATTTT. Amino acids: CASSYSSNQPQHF.

The rearrangement links TRBV7-9 to TRBJ2-7; no firm D call. Trimming left V 1 base short and J 3 bases short, with 10 bases between. The CDR3 spans 14 residues. Germline V gene lookup returns CDR1 SEHNR and CDR2 FQNEAQ (reference sequence). The CDR3 is CASSLDGSNYEQYF. As DNA, the CDR3 is TGTGCCAGCAGCTTAGACGGCAGCAACTACGAGCAGTACTTC.

This rearrangement joins TRBV28 to TRBJ1-1; D gene ambiguous. Per germline, CDR1 MDHEN and CDR2 SYDVKM. Between the trimmed V and J ends, which lost 4 bases and 9 bases, there was a span of 9 bases. The CDR3 covers 11 residues. CDR3 loop: CASSYRRQAFF. The CDR3 DNA follows: TGTGCCAGCAGTTACCGGCGGCAAGCTTTCTTT. Based on the CDR3 plus reference TRBV28 and TRBJ1-1, the full variable domain is DVKVTQSSRYLVKRTGEKVFLECVQDMDHENMFWYRQDPGLGLRLIYFSYDVKMKEKGDIPEGYSVSREKKERFSLILESASTNQTSMYLCASSYRRQAFFGQGTRLTVV.

This chain joins TRBV6-1 and TRBJ1-5; no reliable D call. Trimming removed 3 bases at V and 7 bases at J, with 7 bases between. The germline CDR1 and CDR2 sequences are MNHNS and SASEGT. The CDR3 is 12 residues long. CDR3 coding DNA: TGTGCCAGCAGTGACAGTGGACAGCCCCAGCATTTT. Its translation: CASSDSGQPQHF.

The chain is built from TRBV2 and TRBJ1-1; tentative D call: TRBD1 (5 bases). The germline V gene encodes CDR1 SNHLY and CDR2 FYNNEI. Between the trimmed V and J ends, which lost 0 bases and 2 bases, there was a span of 10 bases. The CDR3 covers 15 residues. Here the CDR3 DNA reads TGTGCCAGCAGTGAAGCGCTCCAGGGAAACACTGAAGCTTTCTTT. Amino acids: CASSEALQGNTEAFF.